This entry describes one T cell receptor beta chain. V lost 6 bases and J 0 bases, leaving 9 bases between the germline ends. CDR3 length: 14 amino acids. Germline CDR1 SEHNR, CDR2 FQNEAQ (reference sequence). The RNA input was 0.5 to 1 ug, and it was reverse transcribed with random hexamers. A single record per CDR3 protein comes from TCRdb applying MiXCR to the immunoSEQ multiplex PCR reads. This sample yields under 200,000 distinct CDR3 sequences, of which 85% to 95% are seen a single time; about 0.17% belongs to the top ten. The sample originates from a study of CD8 T cells in Susac syndrome. Study-level background: Sequencing included Susac syndrome patients, roughly six of them with active disease and under ten in remission.

Sequenced material: CD8+ T cells from PBMCs. The chain carries TRBV7-9 and TRBJ1-5; a possible D gene is TRBD1 (5 bases). This sequence originates from a human donor with Susac syndrome. The CDR3: CASSPTDSNQPQHF. The DNA for the CDR3 is TGTGCCAGCAGTCCGACAGATAGCAATCAGCCCCAGCATTTT.